This T cell receptor beta chain was obtained from a study of OX40 agonist ivuxolimab in advanced cancers. Study-wide context: Mean age 60 years, range about 23 to 85; roughly 82% male. Prior anti-PD-1, anti-PD-L1 or anti-CTLA-4 therapy did not bar entry, and approximately 40% had some.

Study-wide findings and caveats: More expanded clones were seen, on average, in CD8+ T cells than in CD4+.

Measured with immunoSEQ multiplex PCR; TCRdb has only the in-frame clones, and not every one. The table has about 50,000 clones, roughly 80% seen once; the top ten hold about 3.8%. The CDR3 covers 16 residues. V lost 0 bases and J 0 bases, leaving 11 bases between the germline ends. Germline V gene data show CDR1 as SGHDT and CDR2 as YYEEEE. As for this clone: Its specificity is not known.

The sequence derives from an adult with an advanced solid tumor such as melanoma, head and neck, liver or kidney cancer. The rearrangement links TRBV5-6 to TRBJ2-3, with a tentative D call TRBD1 (7 bases). This specimen consisted of CD4+ or CD8+ T cells sorted from blood, obtained in a trial of the OX40 agonist ivuxolimab. CDR3 sequence (DNA): TGTGCCAGCAGCTTGGGGAGGGACAGCAGCACAGATACGCAGTATTTT. Protein: CASSLGRDSSTDTQYF.